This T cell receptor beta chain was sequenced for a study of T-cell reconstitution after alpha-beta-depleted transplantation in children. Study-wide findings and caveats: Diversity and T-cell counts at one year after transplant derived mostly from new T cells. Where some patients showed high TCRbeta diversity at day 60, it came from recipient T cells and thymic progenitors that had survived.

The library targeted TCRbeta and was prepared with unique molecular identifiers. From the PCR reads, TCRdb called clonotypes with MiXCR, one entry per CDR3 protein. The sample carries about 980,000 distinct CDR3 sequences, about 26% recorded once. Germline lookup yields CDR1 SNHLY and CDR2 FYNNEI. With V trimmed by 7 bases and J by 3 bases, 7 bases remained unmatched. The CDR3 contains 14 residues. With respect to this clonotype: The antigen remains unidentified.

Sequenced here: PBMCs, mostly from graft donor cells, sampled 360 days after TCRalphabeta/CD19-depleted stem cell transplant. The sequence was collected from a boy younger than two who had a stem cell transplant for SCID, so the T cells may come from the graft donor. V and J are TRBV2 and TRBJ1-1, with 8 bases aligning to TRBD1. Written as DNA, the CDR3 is TGTGCCAGCATCCATCAGGGGGCCTACACTGAAGCTTTCTTT. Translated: CASIHQGAYTEAFF.